This is a list of T cell receptor beta chains from one sample in a study of T cell clonotyping in hematopoietic cell transplantation. Some clones are missing from TCRdb's copy, which holds only in-frame ones; the method was immunoSEQ multiplex PCR. The sample gives 65,000 to 75,000 clones, about 94% of which show up once; approximately 1.5% is in the top ten. Material for sequencing was peripheral blood mononuclear cells. These receptors all stem from a man aged 45-65 years in good health. Some clones in this sample may be carry-over from other donors' samples. CDR3s include the opening cysteine and the closing phenylalanine or tryptophan. D genes are given only for firm matches. Size is stated for part of the rows, as once, few or many counts, or as a class when the clone is expanded.

d_call j_call clone_size v_call cdr3_aa cdr3_nt
. TRBJ1-5 . TRBV7-8 CASSLDLSRTVNQPQHF TGTGCCAGCAGCTTAGATTTGAGCCGGACCGTCAATCAGCCCCAGCATTTT
. TRBJ1-2 . TRBV28 CASSFAPRGYTF TGTGCCAGCAGTTTTGCTCCCCGAGGCTACACCTTC
. TRBJ2-3 few TRBV5-6 CASTRNREDTQYF TGTGCCAGCACCCGGAACAGGGAGGATACGCAGTATTTT
. TRBJ2-7 . TRBV19 CASSINGRGRDYEQYF TGTGCCAGTAGTATTAATGGTCGGGGCAGGGACTACGAGCAGTACTTC
TRBD1 TRBJ1-2 . TRBV5-1 CASSLGGQGGYTF TGCGCCAGCAGCTTGGGGGGACAGGGAGGCTACACCTTC
. TRBJ2-2 once TRBV6-5 CASLRPGGSGGELFF TGTGCCAGCCTTCGACCCGGAGGGTCTGGCGGGGAGCTGTTTTTT
. TRBJ1-2 once TRBV5-4 CASSPTLGTDYGYTF TGTGCCAGCAGCCCCACCCTCGGGACGGACTATGGCTACACCTTC
TRBD2 TRBJ2-3 . TRBV15 CATSRDLGTPTPGLDLPDTQYF TGTGCCACCAGCAGAGATCTCGGGACACCCACGCCGGGACTAGATTTACCAGATACGCAGTATTTT
TRBD1 TRBJ2-7 . TRBV10-3 CATGQGSYEQYF TGTGCCACTGGACAGGGGTCCTACGAGCAGTACTTC
. TRBJ1-5 once TRBV9 CASSATGSNQPQHF TGTGCCAGCAGCGCGACGGGCAGCAATCAGCCCCAGCATTTT
. TRBJ2-7 . TRBV19 CASSLRWGYEQYF TGTGCCAGTAGTTTGCGATGGGGCTACGAGCAGTACTTC
. TRBJ2-1 . TRBV7-9 CATDDRNAYNEQFF TGTGCCACCGACGACAGGAATGCCTACAATGAGCAGTTCTTC
. TRBJ1-1 few TRBV19 CASSTQAEAFF TGTGCCAGTAGTACCCAGGCTGAAGCTTTCTTT
. TRBJ2-2 . TRBV7-3 CASSPQQGGELFF TGTGCCAGCAGCCCCCAGCAGGGCGGGGAGCTGTTTTTT
. TRBJ1-5 . TRBV28 CASSLGAVDQPQHF TGTGCCAGCAGTTTAGGGGCCGTAGATCAGCCCCAGCATTTT
. TRBJ2-7 . TRBV27 CASSLSLAVTYEQYF TGTGCCAGCAGTTTATCGTTAGCGGTTACCTACGAGCAGTACTTC
TRBD1 TRBJ2-7 . TRBV7-6 CASSIRDSSYEQYF TGTGCCAGCAGCATCCGGGACAGCTCCTACGAGCAGTACTTC
. TRBJ2-7 . TRBV7-9 CASSPNSVYEQYF TGTGCCAGCAGCCCAAATAGTGTTTACGAGCAGTACTTC
. TRBJ1-2 . TRBV5-1 CASSLGPSTDYGYTF TGCGCCAGCAGCTTGGGTCCCTCGACAGACTATGGCTACACCTTC
. TRBJ1-3 few TRBV9 CASSVEGIISGNTIYF TGTGCCAGCAGCGTAGAAGGGATCATATCGGGAAACACCATATATTTT
. TRBJ1-5 . TRBV4-1 CASSQMDSNQPQHF TGCGCCAGCAGCCAAATGGATAGCAATCAGCCCCAGCATTTT
. TRBJ2-4 . TRBV9 CASSEGSGRLAKNIQYF TGTGCCAGCAGCGAGGGGTCAGGGCGTCTAGCCAAAAACATTCAGTACTTC
. TRBJ1-2 . TRBV19 CASSMPVYGYTF TGTGCCAGTAGTATGCCCGTCTATGGCTACACCTTC
. TRBJ2-3 . TRBV19 CASSLLDTAGTDTQYF TGTGCCAGTAGTCTACTGGACACGGCTGGCACAGATACGCAGTATTTT
. TRBJ2-1 . TRBV6-5 CASSPTRLTIEQFF TGTGCCAGCAGTCCGACGCGACTGACGATTGAGCAGTTCTTC
. TRBJ1-1 . TRBV9 CASSVATWGPEAFF TGTGCCAGCAGCGTAGCTACTTGGGGGCCTGAAGCTTTCTTT
. TRBJ2-7 . TRBV18 CASSPTGYEQYF TGTGCCAGCTCACCCACAGGGTACGAGCAGTACTTC
. TRBJ1-1 . TRBV28 CASSPPSGREAFF TGTGCCAGCAGCCCTCCCTCTGGACGTGAAGCTTTCTTT
. TRBJ1-4 . TRBV5-5 CASSLGHSATNEKLFF TGTGCCAGCAGCTTGGGCCACTCTGCAACTAATGAAAAACTGTTTTTT
. TRBJ2-7 . TRBV7-6 CASSSAGVYEQYF TGTGCCAGCAGCTCCGCAGGGGTCTACGAGCAGTACTTC
TRBD2 TRBJ2-5 . TRBV11-1 CASSQGLAGGGRETQYF TGTGCCAGCAGCCAGGGACTAGCGGGAGGGGGAAGAGAGACCCAGTACTTC
. TRBJ1-1 . TRBV19 CASDSGTENTEAFF TGTGCCAGCGACTCCGGGACGGAGAACACTGAAGCTTTCTTT
. TRBJ1-2 . TRBV5-1 CASSLSTDYGYTF TGCGCCAGCAGCTTGAGTACCGACTATGGCTACACCTTC
. TRBJ1-4 . TRBV20-1 CSASFGEKLFF TGCAGTGCTAGTTTCGGGGAAAAACTGTTTTTT
. TRBJ1-3 . TRBV6-1 CASSEVSGNTIYF TGTGCCAGCAGTGAAGTCTCTGGAAACACCATATATTTT
. TRBJ2-3 . TRBV7-8 CASRYTGTGDTQYF TGTGCCAGCAGGTACACGGGCACCGGAGATACGCAGTATTTT
. TRBJ2-6 . TRBV28 CASSLSGANVLTF TGTGCCAGCAGTCTATCTGGGGCCAACGTCCTGACTTTC
. TRBJ2-7 . TRBV6-1 CASSERLSPVTYEQYF TGTGCCAGCAGTGAACGACTCTCCCCAGTTACCTACGAGCAGTACTTC
. TRBJ2-2 . TRBV19 CASSIETTGELFF TGTGCCAGTAGCATAGAGACTACCGGGGAGCTGTTTTTT
. TRBJ2-6 . TRBV6-6 CASTDRNSGANVLTF TGTGCCAGTACGGACAGAAACTCTGGGGCCAACGTCCTGACTTTC
. TRBJ1-1 . TRBV11-2 CASSLIGGNTEAFF TGTGCCAGCAGCTTGATCGGGGGAAACACTGAAGCTTTCTTT
TRBD2 TRBJ2-1 once TRBV9 CASSSRPPSGAYNEQFF TGTGCCAGCAGCTCGCGCCCCCCTAGCGGGGCCTACAATGAGCAGTTCTTC
. TRBJ2-3 . TRBV14 CASSKFVGIADTQYF TGTGCCAGCAGCAAGTTTGTGGGGATCGCAGATACGCAGTATTTT
. TRBJ1-2 . TRBV6-6 CASSYLAGDSYGYTF TGTGCCAGCAGTTATCTAGCAGGGGATTCCTATGGCTACACCTTC
. TRBJ1-4 . TRBV5-1 CASSLAGGTNEKLFF TGCGCCAGCAGCTTGGCCGGGGGGACTAATGAAAAACTGTTTTTT
. TRBJ1-4 . TRBV6-1 CASTVQGMGTEKLFF TGTGCCAGCACGGTTCAGGGGATGGGCACTGAAAAACTGTTTTTT
TRBD2 TRBJ2-7 . TRBV4-1 CASSQLAGGLEQYF TGCGCCAGCAGCCAACTAGCGGGGGGGCTCGAGCAGTACTTC
TRBD1 TRBJ2-5 . TRBV7-9 CASSLDRQQETQYF TGTGCCAGCAGCTTGGACAGGCAACAAGAGACCCAGTACTTC
. TRBJ2-7 . TRBV5-1 CASSFEWGSDEQYF TGCGCCAGCAGCTTCGAGTGGGGGTCCGACGAGCAGTACTTC
. TRBJ2-2 once TRBV7-6 CASSHLSGAGAGELFF TGTGCCAGCAGCCACCTGTCCGGAGCGGGCGCTGGGGAGCTGTTTTTT
TRBD2 TRBJ2-7 . TRBV28 CASSSPAGGPNEQYF TGTGCCAGCAGTTCCCCAGCGGGAGGGCCGAACGAGCAGTACTTC
. TRBJ1-6 . TRBV5-4 CASSDGNRHNSPLHF TGTGCCAGCAGCGATGGTAACAGACATAATTCACCCCTCCACTTT
. TRBJ1-1 . TRBV9 CASSARNTEAFF TGTGCCAGCAGCGCCAGGAACACTGAAGCTTTCTTT
. TRBJ2-2 . TRBV14 CASSQDWGTGELFF TGTGCCAGCAGCCAAGATTGGGGCACCGGGGAGCTGTTTTTT
TRBD1 TRBJ2-2 . TRBV9 CASSVAYRGDTGELFF TGTGCCAGCAGCGTAGCATACAGGGGAGACACCGGGGAGCTGTTTTTT
TRBD1 TRBJ1-5 . TRBV7-2 CASSLAAGGSQPQHF TGTGCCAGCAGCTTAGCTGCAGGGGGCAGTCAGCCCCAGCATTTT
. TRBJ2-5 . TRBV28 CASTRGETQYF TGTGCCAGCACACGCGGCGAGACCCAGTACTTC
TRBD1 TRBJ2-5 . TRBV5-8 CASSLRTGSAETQYF TGTGCCAGCAGCTTGAGGACAGGGAGTGCCGAGACCCAGTACTTC
. TRBJ2-7 . TRBV5-1 CASSLGGPGVPEQYF TGCGCCAGCAGCTTGGGCGGGCCAGGGGTCCCCGAGCAGTACTTC